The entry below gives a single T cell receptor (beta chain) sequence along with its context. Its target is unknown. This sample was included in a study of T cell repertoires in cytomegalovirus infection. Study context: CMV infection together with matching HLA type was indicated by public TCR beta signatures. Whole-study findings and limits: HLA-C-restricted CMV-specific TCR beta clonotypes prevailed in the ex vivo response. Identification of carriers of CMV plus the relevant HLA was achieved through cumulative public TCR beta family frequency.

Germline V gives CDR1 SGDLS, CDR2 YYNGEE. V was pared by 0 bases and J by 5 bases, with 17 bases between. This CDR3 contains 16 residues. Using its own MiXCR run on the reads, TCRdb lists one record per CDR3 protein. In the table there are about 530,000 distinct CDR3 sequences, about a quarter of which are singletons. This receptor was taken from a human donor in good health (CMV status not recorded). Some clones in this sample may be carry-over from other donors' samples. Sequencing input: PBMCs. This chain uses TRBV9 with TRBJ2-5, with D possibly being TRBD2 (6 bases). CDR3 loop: CASSVGPSLALETQYF. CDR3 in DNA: TGTGCCAGCAGCGTAGGTCCCTCCCTAGCGCTGGAGACCCAGTACTTC.